This T cell receptor (beta chain) emerged from a study of TIL therapy for anti-PD-1-resistant metastatic lung cancer. Study-wide background: Median tumor PD-L1 proportion score was approximately 6.3%. Regarding the study as a whole: Treatment-naive, never-smoker and oncogene-addicted patients were overrepresented in this highly selected cohort.

The immunoSEQ assay was v3. Sequenced by immunoSEQ multiplex PCR; TCRdb stores in-frame clones only, minus some. The sample has roughly 58,000 clones; more than 80% are singletons. Points on this clone: What it binds is not known.

The time point is: pre-treatment sample, taken before nivolumab and TIL therapy. Germline assignment: CDR1 SQVTM and CDR2 ANQGSEA. V gave up 3 bases and J gave up 3 bases; unmatched junction bases: 3. The CDR3 extends over 14 amino acids. This sequence joins TRBV29-1 and TRBJ2-2; 8 bases map to TRBD1. Sequences were derived from blood, sampled at baseline. The TCR was taken from a person between 25 and 79 years old with non-small cell lung cancer. The CDR3 protein is CSVDRTGYTGELFF. The CDR3 coding sequence is TGCAGCGTTGATAGGACAGGGTACACCGGGGAGCTGTTTTTT.